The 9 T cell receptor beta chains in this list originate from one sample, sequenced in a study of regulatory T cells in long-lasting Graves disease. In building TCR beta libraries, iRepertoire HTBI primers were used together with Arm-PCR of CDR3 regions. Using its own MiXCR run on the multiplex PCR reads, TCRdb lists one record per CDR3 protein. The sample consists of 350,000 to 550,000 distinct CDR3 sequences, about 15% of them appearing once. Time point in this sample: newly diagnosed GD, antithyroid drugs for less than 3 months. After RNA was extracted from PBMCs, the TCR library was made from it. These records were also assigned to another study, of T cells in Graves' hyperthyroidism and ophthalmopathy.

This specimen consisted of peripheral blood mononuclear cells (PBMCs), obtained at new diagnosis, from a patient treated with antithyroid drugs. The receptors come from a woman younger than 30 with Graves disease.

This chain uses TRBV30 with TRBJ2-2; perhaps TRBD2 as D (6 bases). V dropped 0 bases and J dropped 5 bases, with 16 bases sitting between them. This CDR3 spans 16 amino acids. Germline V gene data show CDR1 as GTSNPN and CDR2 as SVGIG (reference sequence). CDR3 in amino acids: CAWSVRTVGSTGELFF. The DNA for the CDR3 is TGTGCCTGGAGTGTGCGGACTGTCGGGAGTACCGGGGAGCTGTTTTTT.

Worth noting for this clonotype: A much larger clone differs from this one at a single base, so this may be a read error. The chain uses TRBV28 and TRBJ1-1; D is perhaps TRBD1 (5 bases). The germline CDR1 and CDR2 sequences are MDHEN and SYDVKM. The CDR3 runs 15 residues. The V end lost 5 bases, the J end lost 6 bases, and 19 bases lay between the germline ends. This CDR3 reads CASSPLDSIHAEAFF. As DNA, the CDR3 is TGTGCCAGCAGTCCCCTTGACAGCATCCACGCTGAAGCTTTCTTT.

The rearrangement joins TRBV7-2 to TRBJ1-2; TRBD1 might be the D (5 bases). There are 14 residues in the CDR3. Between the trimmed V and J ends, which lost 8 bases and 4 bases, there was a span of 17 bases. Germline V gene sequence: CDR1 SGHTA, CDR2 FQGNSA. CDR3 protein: CASAMLSRAYGYTF. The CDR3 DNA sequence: TGTGCCAGCGCAATGCTTTCCAGGGCCTATGGCTACACCTTC.

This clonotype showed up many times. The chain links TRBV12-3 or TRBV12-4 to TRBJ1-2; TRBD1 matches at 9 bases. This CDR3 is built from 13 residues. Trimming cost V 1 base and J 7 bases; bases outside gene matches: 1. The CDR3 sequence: CASSLGTGVGYTF. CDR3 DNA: TGTGCCAGCAGTTTAGGGACAGGGGTTGGCTACACCTTC.

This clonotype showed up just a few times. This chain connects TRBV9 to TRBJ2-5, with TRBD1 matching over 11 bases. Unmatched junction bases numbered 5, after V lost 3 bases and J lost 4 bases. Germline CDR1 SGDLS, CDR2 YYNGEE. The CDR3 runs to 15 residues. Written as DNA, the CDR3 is TGTGCCAGCAGCGGAAGGGACAGGGGGATAGAGACCCAGTACTTC. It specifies CASSGRDRGIETQYF.

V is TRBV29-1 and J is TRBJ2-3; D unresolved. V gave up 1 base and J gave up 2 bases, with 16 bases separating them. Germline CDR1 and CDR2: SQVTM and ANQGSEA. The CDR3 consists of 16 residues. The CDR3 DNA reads TGCAGCGTTGAAGGGTGGAGACTTTCAGCCACAGATACGCAGTATTTT. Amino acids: CSVEGWRLSATDTQYF.

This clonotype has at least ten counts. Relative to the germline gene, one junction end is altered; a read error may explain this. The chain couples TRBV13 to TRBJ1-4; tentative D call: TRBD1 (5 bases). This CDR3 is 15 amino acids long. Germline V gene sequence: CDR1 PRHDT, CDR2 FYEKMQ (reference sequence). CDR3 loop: CASSLGPNPGEKLFF. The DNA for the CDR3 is TGCGCCAGCAGCTTGGGACCGAACCCTGGGGAAAAACTGTTTTTT.

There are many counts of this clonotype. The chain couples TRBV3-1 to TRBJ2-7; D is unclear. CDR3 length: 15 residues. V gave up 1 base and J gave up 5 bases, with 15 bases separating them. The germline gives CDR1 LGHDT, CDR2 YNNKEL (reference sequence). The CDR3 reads CASSQVPFVRDEQYF. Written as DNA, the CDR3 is TGTGCCAGCAGCCAAGTCCCCTTTGTCCGTGACGAGCAGTACTTC.

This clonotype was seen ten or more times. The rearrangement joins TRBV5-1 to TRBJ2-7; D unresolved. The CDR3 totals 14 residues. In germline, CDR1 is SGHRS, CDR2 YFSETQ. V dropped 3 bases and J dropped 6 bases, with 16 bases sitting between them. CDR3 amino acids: CASSSTLGLAEQYF. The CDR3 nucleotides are TGCGCCAGCAGCTCGACGCTAGGGTTGGCCGAGCAGTACTTC.